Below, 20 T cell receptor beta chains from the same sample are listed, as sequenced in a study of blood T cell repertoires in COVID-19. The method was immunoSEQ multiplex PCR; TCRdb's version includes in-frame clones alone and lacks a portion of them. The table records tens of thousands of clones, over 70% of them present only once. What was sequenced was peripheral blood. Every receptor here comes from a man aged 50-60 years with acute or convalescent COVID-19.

CDR3 nucleotide sequence: TGCGCCAGCAGCCCACAATACAGGGCTGGGGGCACTGAAGCTTTCTTT. It specifies CASSPQYRAGGTEAFF. The V gene is TRBV4-3, the J gene TRBJ1-1, with D tentatively TRBD1 (6 bases). This CDR3 has 16 residues. The V gene lost 4 bases and the J gene lost 4 bases, with 19 bases spanning the gap. From germline, CDR1 is LGHNA and CDR2 YSLEER.

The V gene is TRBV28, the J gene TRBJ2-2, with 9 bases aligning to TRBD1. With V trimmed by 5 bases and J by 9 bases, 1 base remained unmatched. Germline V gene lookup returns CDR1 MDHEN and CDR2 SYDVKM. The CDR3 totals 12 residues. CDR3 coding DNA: TGTGCCAGCAGTGACAGGGGGAGGGAGCTGTTTTTT. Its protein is CASSDRGRELFF.

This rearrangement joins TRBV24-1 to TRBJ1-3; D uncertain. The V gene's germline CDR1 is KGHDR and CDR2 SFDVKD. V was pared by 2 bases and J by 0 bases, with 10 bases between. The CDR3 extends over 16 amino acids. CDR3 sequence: CATSDSASSSGNTIYF. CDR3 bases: TGTGCCACCAGTGATTCCGCCTCGAGCTCTGGAAACACCATATATTTT.

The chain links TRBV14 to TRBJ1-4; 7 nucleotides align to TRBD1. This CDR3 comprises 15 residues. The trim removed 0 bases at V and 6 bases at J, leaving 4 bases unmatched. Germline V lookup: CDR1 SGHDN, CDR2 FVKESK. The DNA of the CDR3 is TGTGCCAGCAGCCAAGAAGTGACAGGGTATGAAAAACTGTTTTTT. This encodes CASSQEVTGYEKLFF.

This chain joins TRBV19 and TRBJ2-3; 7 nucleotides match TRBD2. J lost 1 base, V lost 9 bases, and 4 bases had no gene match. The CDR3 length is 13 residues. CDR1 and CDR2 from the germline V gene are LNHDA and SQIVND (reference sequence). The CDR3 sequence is CASRLAGTDTQYF. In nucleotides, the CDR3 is TGTGCCAGCCGACTAGCAGGCACAGATACGCAGTATTTT.

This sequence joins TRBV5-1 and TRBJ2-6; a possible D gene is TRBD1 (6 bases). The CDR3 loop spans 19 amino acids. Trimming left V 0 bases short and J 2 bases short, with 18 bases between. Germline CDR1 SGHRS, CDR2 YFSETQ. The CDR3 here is CASSLGFVGRGPGANVLTF. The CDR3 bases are TGCGCCAGCAGCTTGGGATTTGTTGGCAGGGGTCCTGGGGCCAACGTCCTGACTTTC.

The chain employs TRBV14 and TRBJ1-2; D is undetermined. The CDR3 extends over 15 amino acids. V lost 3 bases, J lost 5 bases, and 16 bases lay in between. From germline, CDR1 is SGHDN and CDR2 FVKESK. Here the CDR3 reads CASSQGPGAIYGYTF. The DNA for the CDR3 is TGTGCCAGCAGCCAGGGTCCGGGAGCCATATATGGCTACACCTTC.

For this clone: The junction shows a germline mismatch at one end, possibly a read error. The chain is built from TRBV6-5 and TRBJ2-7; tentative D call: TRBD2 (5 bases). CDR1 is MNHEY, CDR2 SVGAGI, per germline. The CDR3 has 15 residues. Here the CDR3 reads CASSYSITSFYGQYF. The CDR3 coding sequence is TGTGCCAGCAGTTACTCGATCACTAGTTTTTACGGGCAGTACTTC.

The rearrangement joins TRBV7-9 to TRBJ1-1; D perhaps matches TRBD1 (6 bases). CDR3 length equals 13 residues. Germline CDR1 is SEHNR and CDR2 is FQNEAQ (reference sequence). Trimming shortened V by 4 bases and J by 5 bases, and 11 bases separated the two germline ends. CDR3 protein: CASSSTGKTEAFF. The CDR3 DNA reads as TGTGCCAGCAGCTCTACAGGGAAAACTGAAGCTTTCTTT.

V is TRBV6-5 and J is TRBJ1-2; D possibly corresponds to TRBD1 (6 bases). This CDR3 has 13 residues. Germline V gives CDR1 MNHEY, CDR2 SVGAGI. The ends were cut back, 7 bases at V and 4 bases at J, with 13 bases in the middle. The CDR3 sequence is CASTKQGTYGYTF. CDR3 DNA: TGTGCCAGCACCAAACAGGGAACCTATGGCTACACCTTC.

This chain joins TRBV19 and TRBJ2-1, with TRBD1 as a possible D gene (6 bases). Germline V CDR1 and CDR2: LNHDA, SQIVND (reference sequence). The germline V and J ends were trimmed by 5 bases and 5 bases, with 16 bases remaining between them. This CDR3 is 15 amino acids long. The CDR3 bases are TGTGCCAGTAGTTCACCCGGGACATATAACAATGAGCAGTTCTTC. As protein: CASSSPGTYNNEQFF. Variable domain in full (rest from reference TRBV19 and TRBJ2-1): DGGITQSPKYLFRKEGQNVTLSCEQNLNHDAMYWYRQDPGQGLRLIYYSQIVNDFQKGDIAEGYSVSREKKESFPLTVTSAQKNPTAFYLCASSSPGTYNNEQFFGPGTRLTVL.

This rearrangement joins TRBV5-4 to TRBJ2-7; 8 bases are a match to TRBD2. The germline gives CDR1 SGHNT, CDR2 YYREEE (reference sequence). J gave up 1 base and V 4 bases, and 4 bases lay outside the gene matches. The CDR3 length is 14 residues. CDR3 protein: CASSLGLGSYEQYF. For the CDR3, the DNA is TGTGCCAGCAGCCTGGGACTAGGATCCTACGAGCAGTACTTC.

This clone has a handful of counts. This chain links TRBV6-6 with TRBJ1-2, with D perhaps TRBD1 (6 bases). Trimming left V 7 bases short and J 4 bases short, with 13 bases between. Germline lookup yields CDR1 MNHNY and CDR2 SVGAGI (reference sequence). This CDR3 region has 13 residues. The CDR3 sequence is CASKRTEGYGYTF. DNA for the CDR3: TGTGCCAGCAAACGGACAGAGGGCTATGGCTACACCTTC.

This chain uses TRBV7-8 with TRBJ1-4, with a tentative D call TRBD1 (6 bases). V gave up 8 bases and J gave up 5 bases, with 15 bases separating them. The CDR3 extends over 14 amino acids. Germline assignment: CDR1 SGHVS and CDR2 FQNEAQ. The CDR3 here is CASGMGASNEKLFF. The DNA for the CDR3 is TGTGCCAGCGGAATGGGGGCCTCCAATGAAAAACTGTTTTTT.

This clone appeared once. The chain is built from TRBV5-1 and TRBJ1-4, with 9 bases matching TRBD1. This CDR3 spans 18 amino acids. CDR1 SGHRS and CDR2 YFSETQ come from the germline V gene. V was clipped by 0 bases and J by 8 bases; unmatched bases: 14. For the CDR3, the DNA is TGCGCCAGCAGCTTGGGGGACAGGGCCCTCTTTTCGGAGGAAAAACTGTTTTTT. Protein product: CASSLGDRALFSEEKLFF. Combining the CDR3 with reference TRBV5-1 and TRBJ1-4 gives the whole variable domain KAGVTQTPRYLIKTRGQQVTLSCSPISGHRSVSWYQQTPGQGLQFLFEYFSETQRNKGNFPGRFSGRQFSNSRSEMNVSTLELGDSALYLCASSLGDRALFSEEKLFFGSGTQLSVL.

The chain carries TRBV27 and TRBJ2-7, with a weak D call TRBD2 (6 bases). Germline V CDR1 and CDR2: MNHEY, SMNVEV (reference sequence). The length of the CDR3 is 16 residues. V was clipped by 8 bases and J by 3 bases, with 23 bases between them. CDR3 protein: CASGLRGSDGGYEQYF. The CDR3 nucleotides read TGTGCCAGCGGCCTAAGAGGGTCAGACGGGGGCTACGAGCAGTACTTC.

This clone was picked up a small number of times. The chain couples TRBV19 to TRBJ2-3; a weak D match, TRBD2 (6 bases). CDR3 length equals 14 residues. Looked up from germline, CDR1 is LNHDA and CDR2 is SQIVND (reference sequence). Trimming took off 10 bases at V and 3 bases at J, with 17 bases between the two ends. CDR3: CATHQAGRTDTQYF. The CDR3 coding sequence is TGTGCCACCCACCAGGCAGGGAGGACAGATACGCAGTATTTT.

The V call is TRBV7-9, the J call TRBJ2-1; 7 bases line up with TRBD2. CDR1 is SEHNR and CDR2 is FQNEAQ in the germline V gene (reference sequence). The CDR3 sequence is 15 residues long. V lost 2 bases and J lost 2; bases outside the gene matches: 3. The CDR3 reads CASSLTAGPYNEQFF. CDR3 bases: TGTGCCAGCAGCTTAACAGCGGGGCCCTACAATGAGCAGTTCTTC.

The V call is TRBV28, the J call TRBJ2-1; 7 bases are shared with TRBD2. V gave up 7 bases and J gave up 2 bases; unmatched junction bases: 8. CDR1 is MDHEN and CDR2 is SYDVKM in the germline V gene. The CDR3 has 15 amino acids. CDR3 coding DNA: TGTGCCAGCACCCTTAGCGGGTCAGCCTACAATGAGCAGTTCTTC. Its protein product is CASTLSGSAYNEQFF.

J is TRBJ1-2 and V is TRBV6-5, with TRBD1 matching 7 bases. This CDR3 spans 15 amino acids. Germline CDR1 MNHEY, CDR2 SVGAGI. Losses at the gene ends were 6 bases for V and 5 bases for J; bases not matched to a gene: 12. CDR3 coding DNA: TGTGCCAGCAGCTATTCGGGACAGCTTCGGTATGGCTACACCTTC. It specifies CASSYSGQLRYGYTF.